The rows below give T cell receptor beta chains drawn from one sample of a study of shared clonotypes between healthy human individuals. The assay was immunoSEQ multiplex PCR, and TCRdb's table has in-frame clones only and misses some. Among approximately 340,000 clones listed, around 74% were seen once. Input material: memory CD4+ T cells sorted from blood. The source of these receptors is a man between 25 and 39 years old in good health. Both conserved end residues are part of each CDR3. The D gene is left open where the match is weak. Clone size is given for some rows only: seen once, a few or many times, or a class if the clone is expanded.

>TRBV6-1|-|TRBJ2-3|-
CASSLGGTDTQYF
TGTGCCAGCAGCCTAGGGGGCACAGATACGCAGTATTTT
>TRBV7-3|-|TRBJ2-1|many
CASSFQSPNSGNEQFF
TGTGCCAGCAGCTTCCAGAGCCCGAATTCAGGGAATGAGCAGTTCTTC
>TRBV27|-|TRBJ1-1|few
CASSRLGTVGTEAFF
TGTGCCAGCAGTAGACTAGGGACGGTTGGCACTGAAGCTTTCTTT
>TRBV20-1|-|TRBJ2-7|-
CSARDYAEQYF
TGCAGTGCTAGAGATTATGCCGAGCAGTACTTC
>TRBV5-1|-|TRBJ2-2|-
CASSLTQNTGELFF
TGCGCCAGCAGCTTGACTCAGAACACCGGGGAGCTGTTTTTT
>TRBV27|TRBD2|TRBJ2-5|-
CASSLGAIAGLRETQYF
TGTGCCAGCAGTTTGGGTGCCATAGCGGGATTAAGGGAGACCCAGTACTTC
>TRBV27|TRBD2|TRBJ2-3|-
CASNSREGSDTQYF
TGTGCCAGCAATTCACGGGAGGGTTCGGATACGCAGTATTTT
>TRBV11-2|-|TRBJ2-1|-
CASSLGGSSSYNEQFF
TGTGCCAGCAGCTTAGGTGGTTCTAGCTCCTACAATGAGCAGTTCTTC
>TRBV18|TRBD1|TRBJ2-2|-
CASSGTRGQAFTGELFF
TGTGCCAGCTCGGGAACCAGGGGACAGGCCTTCACCGGGGAGCTGTTTTTT
>TRBV18|-|TRBJ2-7|-
CASSPEGREQYF
TGTGCCAGCTCACCAGAGGGCCGCGAGCAGTACTTC
>TRBV6-5|TRBD1|TRBJ2-7|-
CATTGTVTYEQYF
TGTGCCACCACCGGGACAGTGACCTACGAGCAGTACTTC
>TRBV5-4|-|TRBJ2-3|-
CASSSRAVGTDTQYF
TGTGCCAGCAGCTCGCGGGCAGTAGGGACAGATACGCAGTATTTT
>TRBV30|-|TRBJ1-5|-
CAWTSPGPSNQPQHF
TGTGCCTGGACCTCCCCGGGGCCTAGCAATCAGCCCCAGCATTTT
>TRBV2|-|TRBJ1-4|many
CASGYSEKLFF
TGTGCCAGCGGTTACAGTGAAAAACTGTTTTTT
>TRBV9|TRBD1|TRBJ2-7|few
CASSVGQGNYEQYF
TGTGCCAGCAGCGTAGGACAGGGTAACTACGAGCAGTACTTC
>TRBV6-6|-|TRBJ2-4|-
CASSVRVGAKNIQYF
TGTGCCAGCAGTGTCAGGGTAGGAGCCAAAAACATTCAGTACTTC
>TRBV18|-|TRBJ2-1|-
CASSPDQEYYNEQFF
TGTGCCAGCTCACCCGACCAAGAGTACTACAATGAGCAGTTCTTC
>TRBV30|TRBD2|TRBJ2-7|-
CAWSTRASGGRGQYF
TGTGCCTGGAGCACCCGCGCTAGCGGGGGCCGCGGGCAGTACTTC
>TRBV18|-|TRBJ2-7|-
CASSPPGSPYEQYF
TGTGCCAGCTCACCACCCGGGTCCCCCTACGAGCAGTACTTC
>TRBV10-1|-|TRBJ1-2|-
CASSESPGVGYTF
TGCGCCAGCAGTGAGTCGCCAGGGGTGGGCTACACCTTC
>TRBV2|-|TRBJ1-1|-
CASRRGTEAFF
TGTGCCAGCCGGCGCGGAACTGAAGCTTTCTTT
>TRBV6-1|TRBD1|TRBJ2-2|-
CASRRQGGSTGELFF
TGTGCCAGCAGACGACAGGGGGGGAGCACCGGGGAGCTGTTTTTT
>TRBV15|TRBD2|TRBJ2-4|-
CATSRGTSGWIQYF
TGTGCCACCAGCAGAGGAACTAGCGGATGGATTCAGTACTTC
>TRBV5-5|-|TRBJ2-7|-
CASSLSPIDSYEQYF
TGTGCCAGCAGCTTGTCGCCGATCGACTCCTACGAGCAGTACTTC
>TRBV28|-|TRBJ1-1|few
CASRLRSEAFF
TGTGCCAGCCGACTCCGAAGTGAAGCTTTCTTT
>TRBV5-4|TRBD2|TRBJ2-7|-
CASSAQTSGSHEQYF
TGTGCCAGCAGCGCCCAGACTAGCGGGAGTCACGAGCAGTACTTC
>TRBV6-1|-|TRBJ1-1|-
CASSERKGLNTEAFF
TGTGCCAGCAGTGAACGAAAGGGATTGAACACTGAAGCTTTCTTT
>TRBV7-3|TRBD1|TRBJ2-3|-
CASSPRQGRGFTDTQYF
TGTGCCAGCAGCCCCCGACAGGGACGAGGCTTCACAGATACGCAGTATTTT
>TRBV5-1|-|TRBJ2-7|-
CASSSRDTRSEQYF
TGCGCCAGCAGCAGCCGGGACACCAGAAGCGAGCAGTACTTC
>TRBV18|-|TRBJ2-5|-
CASSPPLGLQETQYF
TGTGCCAGCTCACCACCTTTGGGTTTGCAAGAGACCCAGTACTTC
>TRBV15|TRBD1|TRBJ1-1|-
CATSRGALRDRAVLNTEAFF
TGTGCCACCAGCAGAGGAGCGTTGCGGGACAGGGCTGTTTTGAACACTGAAGCTTTCTTT
>TRBV2|TRBD1|TRBJ1-1|-
CASTGGAGTEAFF
TGTGCCAGCACAGGGGGCGCGGGCACTGAAGCTTTCTTT
>TRBV5-1|TRBD2|TRBJ2-1|-
CASSYGLAGNEQFF
TGCGCCAGCAGCTACGGGCTAGCGGGTAATGAGCAGTTCTTC
>TRBV6-5|-|TRBJ2-7|few
CASTQGARGEQYF
TGTGCCAGCACCCAGGGAGCTAGAGGCGAGCAGTACTTC
>TRBV6-1|-|TRBJ1-3|-
CASRPARNTIYF
TGTGCCAGCAGACCAGCTAGAAACACCATATATTTT
>TRBV5-1|TRBD2|TRBJ2-2|-
CASCGLAGVNGELFF
TGCGCCAGCTGTGGTCTAGCGGGAGTAAACGGGGAGCTGTTTTTT
>TRBV6-1|-|TRBJ1-5|-
CASREPLSNQPQHF
TGTGCCAGCAGGGAACCCCTTAGCAATCAGCCCCAGCATTTT
>TRBV10-3|-|TRBJ1-2|-
CAISEKHGNGYTF
TGTGCCATCAGTGAGAAACACGGTAATGGCTACACCTTC
>TRBV6-6|-|TRBJ2-7|few
CASTSGLYEQYF
TGTGCCAGCACTTCGGGGCTCTACGAGCAGTACTTC
>TRBV28|-|TRBJ2-7|-
CASTQPQVYEQYF
TGTGCCAGCACCCAACCCCAAGTCTACGAGCAGTACTTC
>TRBV5-1|TRBD2|TRBJ2-5|few
CASSLLAGGQETQYF
TGCGCCAGCAGCTTGTTGGCGGGAGGGCAAGAGACCCAGTACTTC
>TRBV7-2|-|TRBJ1-2|-
CASSLGGGYGYTF
TGTGCCAGCAGCCTCGGAGGGGGCTATGGCTACACCTTC
>TRBV30|-|TRBJ1-2|-
CAWNSVRTSSSRGYTF
TGTGCCTGGAACTCCGTGCGGACCTCTTCTTCGCGTGGCTACACCTTC
>TRBV2|TRBD1|TRBJ2-4|-
CASRNRGVLNIQYF
TGTGCCAGCAGGAACAGGGGAGTTTTAAACATTCAGTACTTC
>TRBV18|-|TRBJ1-1|-
CASSPTAADRAFF
TGTGCCAGCTCACCAACCGCGGCCGATCGAGCTTTCTTT
>TRBV6-5|TRBD1|TRBJ1-1|-
CASSADRGGVAFF
TGTGCCAGCAGTGCGGACAGGGGAGGCGTCGCTTTCTTT
>TRBV5-5|-|TRBJ2-3|few
CASSSWATDTQYF
TGTGCCAGCAGCTCCTGGGCCACAGATACGCAGTATTTT
>TRBV2|-|TRBJ1-5|few
CASSESPGRSNQPQHF
TGTGCCAGCAGTGAAAGTCCGGGACGAAGCAATCAGCCCCAGCATTTT